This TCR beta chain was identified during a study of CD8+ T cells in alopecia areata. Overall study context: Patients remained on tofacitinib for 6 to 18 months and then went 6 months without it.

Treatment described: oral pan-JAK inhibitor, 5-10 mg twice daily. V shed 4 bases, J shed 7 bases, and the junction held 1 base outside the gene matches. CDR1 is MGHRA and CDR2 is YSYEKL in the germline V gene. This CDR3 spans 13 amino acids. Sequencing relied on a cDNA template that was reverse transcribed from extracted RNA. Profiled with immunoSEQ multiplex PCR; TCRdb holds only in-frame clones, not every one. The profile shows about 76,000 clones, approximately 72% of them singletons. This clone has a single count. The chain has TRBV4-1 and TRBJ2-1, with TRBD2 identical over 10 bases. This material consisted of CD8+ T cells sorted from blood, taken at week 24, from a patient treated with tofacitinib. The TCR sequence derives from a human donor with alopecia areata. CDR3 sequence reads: CASSPGLANEQFF. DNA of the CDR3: TGCGCCAGCAGCCCGGGACTAGCGAATGAGCAGTTCTTC.